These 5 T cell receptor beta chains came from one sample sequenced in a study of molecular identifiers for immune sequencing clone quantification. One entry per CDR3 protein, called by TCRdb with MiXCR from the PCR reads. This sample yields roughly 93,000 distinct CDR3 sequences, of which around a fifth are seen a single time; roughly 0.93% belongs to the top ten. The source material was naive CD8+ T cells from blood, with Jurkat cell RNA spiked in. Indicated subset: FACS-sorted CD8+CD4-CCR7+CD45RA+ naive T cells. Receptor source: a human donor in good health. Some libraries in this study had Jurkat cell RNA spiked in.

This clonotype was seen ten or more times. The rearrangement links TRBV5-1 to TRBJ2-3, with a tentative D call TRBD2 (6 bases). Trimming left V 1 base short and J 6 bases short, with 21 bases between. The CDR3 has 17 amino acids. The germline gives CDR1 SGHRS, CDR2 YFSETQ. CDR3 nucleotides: TGCGCCAGCAGCTTGTTTCTCACTAGCCCTCCACCGGATACGCAGTATTTT. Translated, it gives CASSLFLTSPPPDTQYF.

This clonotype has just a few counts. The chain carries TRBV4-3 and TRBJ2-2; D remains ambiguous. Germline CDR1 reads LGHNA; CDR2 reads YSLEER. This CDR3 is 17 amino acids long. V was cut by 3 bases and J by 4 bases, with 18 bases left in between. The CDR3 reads CASSHQRWDGSTGELFF. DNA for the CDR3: TGCGCCAGCAGCCACCAACGATGGGATGGGTCCACCGGGGAGCTGTTTTTT.

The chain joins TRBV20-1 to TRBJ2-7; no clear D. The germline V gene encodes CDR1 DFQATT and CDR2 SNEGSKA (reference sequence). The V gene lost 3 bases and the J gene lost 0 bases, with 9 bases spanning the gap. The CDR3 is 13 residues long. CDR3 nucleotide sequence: TGCAGTGCTAGTTCTCGCTCCTCCTACGAGCAGTACTTC. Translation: CSASSRSSYEQYF.

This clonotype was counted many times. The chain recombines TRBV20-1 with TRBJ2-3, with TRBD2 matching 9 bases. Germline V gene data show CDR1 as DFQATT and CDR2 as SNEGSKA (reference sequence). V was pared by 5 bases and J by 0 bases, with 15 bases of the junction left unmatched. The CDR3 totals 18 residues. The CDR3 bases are TGCAGTGCTCCTCCCCTAGCGGGATCGTACCTCAGCACAGATACGCAGTATTTT. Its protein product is CSAPPLAGSYLSTDTQYF.

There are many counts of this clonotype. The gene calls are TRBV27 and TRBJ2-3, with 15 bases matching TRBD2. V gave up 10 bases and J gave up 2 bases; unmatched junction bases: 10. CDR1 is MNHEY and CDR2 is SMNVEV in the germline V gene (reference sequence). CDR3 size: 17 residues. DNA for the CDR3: TGTGCCACCCCGGAGGGACTAGCGGGGGGAAACACAGATACGCAGTATTTT. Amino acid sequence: CATPEGLAGGNTDTQYF.